The rows below give T cell receptor beta chains drawn from one sample of a study of control samples from healthy donors and cancer patients. Sequencing used immunoSEQ multiplex PCR; TCRdb keeps in-frame clones, though not all of them. The table shows about 130,000 clones, with approximately 92% occurring only once. Sequencing was performed on blood. The source of these receptors is a man aged 40-50 years in good health. Both conserved end residues are part of each CDR3. A D gene is named only where the DNA matches it firmly. The size of a clone is reported for some rows only, either as once, few or many, or as a class for expanded clones.

D gene	clone size	J gene	V gene	CDR3 protein	CDR3 DNA
TRBD1	-	TRBJ1-4	TRBV5-1	CASSGRTGETNEKLFF	TGCGCCAGCAGCGGCCGGACAGGAGAAACTAATGAAAAACTGTTTTTT
-	-	TRBJ1-5	TRBV6-5	CASSRTVEPQPQHF	TGTGCCAGCAGTCGCACAGTAGAACCCCAGCCCCAGCATTTT
-	-	TRBJ1-1	TRBV11-2	CASSLQLRETEAFF	TGTGCCAGCAGCCTGCAGTTGAGGGAGACTGAAGCTTTCTTT
-	-	TRBJ1-4	TRBV15	CATSRVGSGEKLFF	TGTGCCACCAGCAGAGTGGGGTCGGGTGAAAAACTGTTTTTT
TRBD1	once	TRBJ2-1	TRBV7-6	CASSPGTGYYNEQFF	TGTGCCAGCAGCCCCGGGACAGGGTACTACAATGAGCAGTTCTTC
-	-	TRBJ1-3	TRBV18	CASSPTFRALRGNTIYF	TGTGCCAGCTCACCGACGTTTAGGGCCTTGAGGGGAAACACCATATATTTT
-	once	TRBJ1-1	TRBV7-3	CASSLIGGAEAFF	TGTGCCAGCAGCTTAATAGGAGGGGCTGAAGCTTTCTTT
-	-	TRBJ1-1	TRBV6-5	CASSLIGGAEAFF	TGTGCCAGCAGTCTAATAGGAGGTGCTGAAGCTTTCTTT
-	once	TRBJ1-4	TRBV7-8	CASSPMATGEKLFF	TGTGCCAGCAGCCCCATGGCCACGGGTGAAAAACTGTTTTTT
TRBD1	-	TRBJ2-5	TRBV7-9	CASSPTGVTQYF	TGTGCCAGCAGCCCCACAGGGGTGACCCAGTACTTC
TRBD1	once	TRBJ1-5	TRBV20-1	CSASEDRGSYYSNQPQHF	TGCAGTGCTAGTGAGGACAGGGGGAGTTATTATAGCAATCAGCCCCAGCATTTT
-	-	TRBJ1-2	TRBV4-1	CASRERGANYGYTF	TGCGCCAGCCGCGAGAGGGGGGCAAACTATGGCTACACCTTC
-	-	TRBJ2-1	TRBV21-1	CASNEMGRSYNEQFF	TGTGCCAGCAACGAAATGGGTAGGTCCTACAATGAGCAGTTCTTC
TRBD2	-	TRBJ2-2	TRBV10-3	CAISERTSGGTGELFF	TGTGCCATCAGTGAGCGTACTAGCGGGGGGACCGGGGAGCTGTTTTTT
-	-	TRBJ1-2	TRBV6-1	CASSEARGEFYGYTF	TGTGCCAGCAGTGAGGCCCGAGGGGAGTTCTATGGCTACACCTTC
-	-	TRBJ2-5	TRBV19	CASSRGWGVGETQYF	TGTGCCAGTAGTAGGGGATGGGGGGTAGGGGAGACCCAGTACTTC
-	-	TRBJ2-6	TRBV2	CASSVDWAGANVLTF	TGTGCCAGCAGTGTTGACTGGGCTGGGGCCAACGTCCTGACTTTC
TRBD2	-	TRBJ2-1	TRBV5-4	CASSFWRASGAYNEQFF	TGTGCCAGCAGCTTCTGGCGAGCTAGCGGGGCTTACAATGAGCAGTTCTTC
-	-	TRBJ1-2	TRBV4-1	CASSHATGDYGYTF	TGCGCCAGCAGCCACGCGACAGGAGATTATGGCTACACCTTC
-	-	TRBJ1-2	TRBV7-9	CASSSGRQLSNYGYTF	TGTGCCAGCAGCTCTGGACGGCAGCTTTCTAACTATGGCTACACCTTC
-	few	TRBJ1-6	TRBV5-1	CASSSGSGDSPLHF	TGCGCCAGCAGCTCCGGGTCTGGGGATTCACCCCTCCACTTT
TRBD1	-	TRBJ1-5	TRBV2	CASSGGGGNQPQHF	TGTGCCAGCAGTGGAGGGGGCGGCAATCAGCCCCAGCATTTT
-	few	TRBJ2-4	TRBV5-6	CASSLAGVDLAKNIQYF	TGTGCCAGCAGCTTGGCCGGGGTCGATCTAGCCAAAAACATTCAGTACTTC
-	few	TRBJ2-1	TRBV7-3	CASSIGRYNEQFF	TGTGCCAGCAGCATCGGACGTTACAATGAGCAGTTCTTC
-	-	TRBJ2-3	TRBV7-9	CASSLATDTQYF	TGTGCCAGCAGCTTAGCGACGGATACGCAGTATTTT
-	once	TRBJ2-5	TRBV18	CASSYLRETQYF	TGTGCCAGCTCGTATTTACGGGAGACCCAGTACTTC
TRBD1	-	TRBJ2-2	TRBV6-5	CASGTGNTGELFF	TGTGCCAGCGGGACAGGGAACACCGGGGAGCTGTTTTTT
-	-	TRBJ2-2	TRBV7-8	CASSLAGPTGELFF	TGTGCCAGCAGCTTAGCCGGGCCCACCGGGGAGCTGTTTTTT
TRBD1	few	TRBJ2-7	TRBV19	CATQGQSRYEQYF	TGTGCCACTCAGGGACAGTCAAGGTACGAGCAGTACTTC
TRBD1	-	TRBJ2-7	TRBV7-9	CASSLDRGRTYEQYF	TGTGCCAGCAGCTTAGACAGGGGACGGACCTACGAGCAGTACTTC
-	-	TRBJ2-5	TRBV29-1	CSAGEVSETQYF	TGCAGCGCGGGGGAAGTAAGCGAGACCCAGTACTTC